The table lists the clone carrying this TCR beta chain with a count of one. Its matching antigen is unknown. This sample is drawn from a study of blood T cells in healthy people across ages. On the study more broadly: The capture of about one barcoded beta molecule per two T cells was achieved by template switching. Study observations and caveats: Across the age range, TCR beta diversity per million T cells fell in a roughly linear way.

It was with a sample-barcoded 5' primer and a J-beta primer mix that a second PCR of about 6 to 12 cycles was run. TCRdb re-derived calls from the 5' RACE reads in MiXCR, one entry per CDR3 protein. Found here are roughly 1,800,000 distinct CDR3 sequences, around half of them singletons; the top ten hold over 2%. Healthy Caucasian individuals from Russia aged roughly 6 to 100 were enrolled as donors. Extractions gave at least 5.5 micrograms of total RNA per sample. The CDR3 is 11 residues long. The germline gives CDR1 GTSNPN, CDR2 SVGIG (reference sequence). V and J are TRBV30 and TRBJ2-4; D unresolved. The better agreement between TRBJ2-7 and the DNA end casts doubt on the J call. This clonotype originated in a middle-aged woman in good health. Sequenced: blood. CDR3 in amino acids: CAWSEDYEQYF. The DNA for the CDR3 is TGTGCCTGGAGCGAGGACTACGAGCAGTACTTC.